This TCR beta chain originates from a study of blood T cells in healthy people across ages. As to this clonotype: Its specificity is unknown.

This CDR3 spans 14 amino acids. V shed 9 bases and J 4 bases; nucleotides not matched to a gene: 10. Findings of the study overall: Unsorted PBMCs prevented conclusive naive versus antigen-experienced comparison.

It was with a sample-barcoded 5' primer and a J-beta primer mix that a second PCR of about 6 to 12 cycles was run. Each CDR3 protein is one row after TCRdb ran MiXCR on the 5' RACE reads. The table shows around 620,000 distinct CDR3 sequences, with about 25% occurring only once. The specimen was blood. The TCR was taken from a woman in her 70s in good health. The chain links TRBV12-3 or TRBV12-4 to TRBJ1-2; 8 bases are shared with TRBD1. CDR3: CASSPTGELYGYTF. In nucleotides, the CDR3 is TGTGCCAGTAGTCCGACAGGGGAGCTCTATGGCTACACCTTC.